This T cell receptor (beta chain) originates from a study of blood T cell repertoires in COVID-19. At the level of the study: From T cells, B-cell-depleted T cells, or PBMCs came the material, which was cDNA or gDNA.

Trimming removed 0 bases from V and 8 bases from J; junction bases left unmatched: 4. Germline CDR1 reads MNHEY; CDR2 reads SVGAGI. The CDR3 totals 16 residues. Profiling relied on immunoSEQ multiplex PCR, and the TCRdb table lists in-frame clones only, not all of them. The sample records around 200,000 clones, roughly 78% being singletons. This sequence originates from a woman older than 75 with active or convalescent COVID-19. Sequenced sample: peripheral blood. The rearrangement joins TRBV6-5 to TRBJ1-6; TRBD1 matches at 10 bases. CDR3 nucleotides: TGTGCCAGCAGTTACTCGACAGGGGGCCTGGATTCACCCCTCCACTTT. Protein product: CASSYSTGGLDSPLHF.